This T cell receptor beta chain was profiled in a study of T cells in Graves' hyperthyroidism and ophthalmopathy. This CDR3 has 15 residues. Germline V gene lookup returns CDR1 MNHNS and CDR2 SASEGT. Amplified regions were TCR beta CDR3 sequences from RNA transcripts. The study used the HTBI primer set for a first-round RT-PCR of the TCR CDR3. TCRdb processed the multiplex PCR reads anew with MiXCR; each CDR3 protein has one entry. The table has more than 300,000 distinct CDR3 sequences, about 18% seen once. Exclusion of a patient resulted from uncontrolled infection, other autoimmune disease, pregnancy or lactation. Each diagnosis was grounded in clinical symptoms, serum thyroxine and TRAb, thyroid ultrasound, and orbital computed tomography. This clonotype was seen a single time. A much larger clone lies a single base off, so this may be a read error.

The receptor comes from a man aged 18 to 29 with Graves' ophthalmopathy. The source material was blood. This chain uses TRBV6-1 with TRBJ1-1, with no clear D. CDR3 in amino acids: CASGEGWDRDTEAFF. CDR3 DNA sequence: TGTGCCAGCGGTGAAGGGTGGGATAGGGACACTGAAGCTTTCTTT.